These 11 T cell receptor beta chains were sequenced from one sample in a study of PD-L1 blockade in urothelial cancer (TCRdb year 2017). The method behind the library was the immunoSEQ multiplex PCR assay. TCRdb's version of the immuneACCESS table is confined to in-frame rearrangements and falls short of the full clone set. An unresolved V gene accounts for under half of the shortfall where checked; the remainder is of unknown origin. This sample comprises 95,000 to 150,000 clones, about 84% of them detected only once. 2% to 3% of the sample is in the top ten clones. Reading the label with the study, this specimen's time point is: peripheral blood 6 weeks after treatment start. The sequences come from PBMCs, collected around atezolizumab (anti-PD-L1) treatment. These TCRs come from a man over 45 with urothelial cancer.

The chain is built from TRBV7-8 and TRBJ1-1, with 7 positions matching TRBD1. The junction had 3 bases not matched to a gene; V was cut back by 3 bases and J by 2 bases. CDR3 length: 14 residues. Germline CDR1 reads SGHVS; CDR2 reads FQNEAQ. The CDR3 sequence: CASSFNRGNTEAFF. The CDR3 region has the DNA TGTGCCAGCAGCTTCAACAGGGGAAACACTGAAGCTTTCTTT.

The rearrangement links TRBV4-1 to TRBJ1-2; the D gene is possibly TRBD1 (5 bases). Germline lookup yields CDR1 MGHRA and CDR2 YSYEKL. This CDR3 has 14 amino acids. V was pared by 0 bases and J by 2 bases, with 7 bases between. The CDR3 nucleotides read TGCGCCAGCAGCCAAGAGACAGAGAACTATGGCTACACCTTC. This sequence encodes CASSQETENYGYTF.

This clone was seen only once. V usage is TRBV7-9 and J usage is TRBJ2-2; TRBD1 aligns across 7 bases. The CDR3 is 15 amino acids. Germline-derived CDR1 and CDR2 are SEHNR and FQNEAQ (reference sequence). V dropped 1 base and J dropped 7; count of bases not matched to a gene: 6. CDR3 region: CASSLGVQGIGELFF. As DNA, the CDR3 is TGTGCCAGCAGCTTAGGAGTACAGGGGATCGGGGAGCTGTTTTTT.

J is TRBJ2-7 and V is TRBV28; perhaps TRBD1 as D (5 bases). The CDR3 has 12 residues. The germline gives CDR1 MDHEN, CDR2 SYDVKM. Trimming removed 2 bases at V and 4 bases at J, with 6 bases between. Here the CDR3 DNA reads TGTGCCAGCAGTTTAAGACAGTACGAGCAGTACTTC. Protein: CASSLRQYEQYF.

CDR3 loop: CSVWDSFLSEQYF. CDR3 DNA: TGCAGCGTCTGGGACAGCTTCTTAAGCGAGCAGTACTTC. The chain carries TRBV29-1 and TRBJ2-7, with 7 bases that match TRBD1. Trimming at V came to 6 bases and at J to 6 bases, leaving 11 bases not matched to a gene. Looked up from germline, CDR1 is SQVTM and CDR2 is ANQGSEA. CDR3 size: 13 residues.

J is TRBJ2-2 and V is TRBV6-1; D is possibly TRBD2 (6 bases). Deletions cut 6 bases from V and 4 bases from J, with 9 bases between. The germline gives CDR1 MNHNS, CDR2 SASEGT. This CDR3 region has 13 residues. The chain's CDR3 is CASRGGSTGELFF. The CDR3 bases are TGTGCCAGCAGGGGGGGATCCACCGGGGAGCTGTTTTTT.

CDR3 nucleotide sequence: TGCAGTGCTAGCCCTACCGGGGAGCTGTTTTTT. Translation gives CSASPTGELFF. The gene calls are TRBV20-1 and TRBJ2-2; D unresolved. V lost 3 bases, J lost 5 bases, and 4 bases lay in between. There are 11 residues in the CDR3. CDR1 DFQATT and CDR2 SNEGSKA come from the germline V gene (reference sequence).

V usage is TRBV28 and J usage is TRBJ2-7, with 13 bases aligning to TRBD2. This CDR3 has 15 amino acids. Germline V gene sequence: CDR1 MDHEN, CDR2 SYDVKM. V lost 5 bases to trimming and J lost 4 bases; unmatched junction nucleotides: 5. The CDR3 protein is CASSIGLAGAYEQYF. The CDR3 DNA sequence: TGTGCCAGCAGTATCGGACTAGCGGGGGCTTACGAGCAGTACTTC.

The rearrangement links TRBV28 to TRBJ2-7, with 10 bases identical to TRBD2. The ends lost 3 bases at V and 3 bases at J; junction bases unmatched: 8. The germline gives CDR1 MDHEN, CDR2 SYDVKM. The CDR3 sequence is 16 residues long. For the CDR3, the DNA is TGTGCCAGCAGTTTCTCGAGCGGGAGGGCCCACTACGAGCAGTACTTC. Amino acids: CASSFSSGRAHYEQYF.

The CDR3 DNA follows: TGCGCCAGCAGCAGTTTCGGGGAGGATGAGCAGTTCTTC. It encodes CASSSFGEDEQFF. The J gene is TRBJ2-1, the V gene TRBV5-1, with a tentative D call TRBD2 (6 bases). Per the germline V gene, CDR1 is SGHRS and CDR2 is YFSETQ. V was pared by 4 bases and J by 8 bases, with 13 bases between. There are 13 residues in the CDR3.

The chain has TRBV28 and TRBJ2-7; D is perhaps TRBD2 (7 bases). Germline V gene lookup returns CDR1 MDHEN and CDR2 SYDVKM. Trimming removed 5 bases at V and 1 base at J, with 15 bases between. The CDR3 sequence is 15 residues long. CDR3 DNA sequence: TGTGCCAGCAGTATCGGGGGGCCCCCTTCCTACGAGCAGTACTTC. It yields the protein CASSIGGPPSYEQYF.